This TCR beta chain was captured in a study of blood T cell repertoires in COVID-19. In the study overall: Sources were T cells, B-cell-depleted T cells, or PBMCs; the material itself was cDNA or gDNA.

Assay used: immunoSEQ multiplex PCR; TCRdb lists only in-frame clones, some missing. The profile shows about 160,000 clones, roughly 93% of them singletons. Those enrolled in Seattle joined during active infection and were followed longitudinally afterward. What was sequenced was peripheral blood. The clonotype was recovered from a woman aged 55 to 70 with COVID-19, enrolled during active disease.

CDR3 coding DNA: TGTGCCAGCAGCTTACTTCTAGGGGAAGAGACCCAGTACTTC. Its protein product is CASSLLLGEETQYF. V usage is TRBV7-9 and J usage is TRBJ2-5, with D perhaps matching TRBD1 (5 bases). Trimming left V 2 bases short and J 3 bases short, with 10 bases between. The CDR3 covers 14 residues. Germline V gene sequence: CDR1 SEHNR, CDR2 FQNEAQ (reference sequence).